This T cell receptor (beta chain) appears in the sequencing data of a study of shared clonotypes between healthy human individuals. Study conclusions and caveats: Large depth notwithstanding, sorted-subset sequencing proved incomplete by rarefaction.

This clone showed up just once. Antigen unknown. Clones were sequenced by immunoSEQ multiplex PCR, and TCRdb holds only the in-frame ones, with some missing. The sample includes some 360,000 clones, about 73% of them seen just once. This sequence was found in a man aged 25-40 years in good health. Sequencing was carried out using memory CD4+ T cells sorted from blood. Noted subset: CD45RA-negative fraction.

CDR3 bases: TGTGCCACAAGGACTAGCGAGTTCGAGCAGTACTTC. The encoded protein is CATRTSEFEQYF. The chain employs TRBV28 and TRBJ2-7; 9 bases align to TRBD2. V shed 10 bases and J 6 bases; nucleotides not matched to a gene: 7. CDR1 MDHEN and CDR2 SYDVKM come from the germline V gene. The length of the CDR3 is 12 residues.